This paragraph covers one T cell receptor beta chain sequence. CDR1 and CDR2 (germline): MDHEN, SYDVKM. The CDR3 sequence is 18 residues long. V shed 6 bases and J 4 bases; nucleotides not matched to a gene: 19. The record originates from a study of Ad26.COV2.S vaccination and SARS-CoV-2 variants. This table comes from immunoSEQ multiplex PCR, and its TCRdb copy is limited to in-frame clones, with some not included. The sample contains 300,000 to 400,000 clones, roughly 90% of which appear only once. The treatment is: around 19 received Ad26.COV2.S at low or high dose, single or two shots; a few received placebo; per-sample allocation not given. Specimens were obtained on day 63 following the first vaccine or placebo injection.

The source was peripheral blood, collected in a trial of Ad26.COV2.S vaccine versus placebo. The chain couples TRBV28 to TRBJ2-7; TRBD1 matches at 9 bases. This TCR came from a person aged 18-60 years who received the Ad26.COV2.S COVID-19 vaccine or a placebo. Here the CDR3 reads CASRPNFGTGNGRYEQYF. Here the CDR3 DNA reads TGTGCCAGCAGACCTAACTTCGGGACAGGGAATGGTAGATACGAGCAGTACTTC. The full variable domain, with the rest looked up from reference TRBV28 and TRBJ2-7, is DVKVTQSSRYLVKRTGEKVFLECVQDMDHENMFWYRQDPGLGLRLIYFSYDVKMKEKGDIPEGYSVSREKKERFSLILESASTNQTSMYLCASRPNFGTGNGRYEQYFGPGTRLTVT.